Presented here are 4 T cell receptor beta chains from one specimen sequenced in a study of shared clonotypes between healthy human individuals. Sequencing was performed with immunoSEQ multiplex PCR; in TCRdb, only in-frame clones are kept and a portion is missing. The table has roughly 1.5 million clones, around 98% seen once; the top ten hold about 0.4%. The specimen sequenced was naive CD4+ T cells sorted from blood. This sample's subset: CD45RA+ positively selected. The receptors were sampled from a man aged 30 to 45 in good health.

This chain links TRBV29-1 with TRBJ1-2, with D hard to call. Trimming removed 7 bases at V and 4 bases at J, with 16 bases between. The CDR3 is made up of 13 amino acids. Germline V gives CDR1 SQVTM, CDR2 ANQGSEA. The CDR3 reads CSGYSPGSYGYTF. For the CDR3, the DNA is TGCAGCGGGTATTCGCCCGGTAGCTATGGCTACACCTTC.

The genes are TRBV11-3 and TRBJ2-1; D uncertain. This CDR3 has 14 amino acids. CDR1 and CDR2 (germline): SGHNT, YENEEA. V lost 2 bases to trimming and J lost 6 bases, with 11 bases between them. This chain's CDR3 is CASSLLGYSNEQFF. The CDR3 DNA reads as TGTGCCAGCAGCTTACTAGGGTACAGCAATGAGCAGTTCTTC.

Worth noting for this clone: This CDR3 is also generated by other DNA sequences in the sample. V and J are TRBV11-2 and TRBJ2-7; no clear D. V lost 5 bases, J lost 4 bases, and 9 bases lay in between. This CDR3 contains 12 residues. Germline loops: CDR1 SGHAT, CDR2 FQNNGV. CDR3 protein: CASSRTAYEQYF. The CDR3 DNA is TGTGCCAGCAGCCGGACGGCATACGAGCAGTACTTC.

CDR3 sequence: CASSLDHRLADEQFF. CDR3 coding DNA: TGTGCCAGCAGCTTAGATCATCGGCTAGCTGATGAGCAGTTCTTC. The J gene is TRBJ2-1, the V gene TRBV11-2; TRBD2 might be the D (5 bases). Germline CDR1 reads SGHAT; CDR2 reads FQNNGV. Trimming shortened V by 0 bases and J by 8 bases, and 14 bases separated the two germline ends. The CDR3 extends over 15 amino acids.